The entry below describes one T cell receptor (beta chain). Its antigen is not identified. This sample stems from a study of monozygotic twins with cystic fibrosis. Across the study: Library input was approximately 3.1 micrograms of fragmented DNA, with 15 PCR cycles. Study-wide results and limits: The repertoire was suggested to be naive-dominated, clonality median about 0.01. In 13 of 16 pairs, V gene usage was closest to the co-twin's.

V lost 1 base and J lost 0; bases outside the gene matches: 0. In germline, CDR1 is SGHAT, CDR2 FQNNGV. CDR3 length equals 14 residues. This table comes from immunoSEQ multiplex PCR, and its TCRdb copy is limited to in-frame clones, with some not included. The sample yields fewer than 30,000 clones, 90% seen once. The chain uses TRBV11-2 and TRBJ2-7, with 7 bases fitting TRBD2. The sequencing input was blood. This sequence originates from a girl aged 2-10 years with cystic fibrosis. The CDR3 protein is CASSLAGGSYEQYF. The DNA for the CDR3 is TGTGCCAGCAGCTTAGCGGGGGGCTCCTACGAGCAGTACTTC.